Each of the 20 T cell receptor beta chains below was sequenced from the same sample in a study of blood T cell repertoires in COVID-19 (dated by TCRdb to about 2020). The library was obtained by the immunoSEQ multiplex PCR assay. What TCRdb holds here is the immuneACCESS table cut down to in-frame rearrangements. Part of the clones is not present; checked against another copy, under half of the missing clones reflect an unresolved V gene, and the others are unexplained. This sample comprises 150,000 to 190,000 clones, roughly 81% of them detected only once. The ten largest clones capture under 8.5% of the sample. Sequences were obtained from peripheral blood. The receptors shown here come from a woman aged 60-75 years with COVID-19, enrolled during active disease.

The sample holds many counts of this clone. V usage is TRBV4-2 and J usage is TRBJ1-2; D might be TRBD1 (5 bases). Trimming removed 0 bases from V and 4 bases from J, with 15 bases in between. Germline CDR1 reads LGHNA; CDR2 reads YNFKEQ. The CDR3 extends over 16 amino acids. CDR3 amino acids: CASSQDFAGTTYGYTF. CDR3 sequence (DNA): TGTGCCAGCAGCCAAGATTTTGCAGGGACTACCTATGGCTACACCTTC.

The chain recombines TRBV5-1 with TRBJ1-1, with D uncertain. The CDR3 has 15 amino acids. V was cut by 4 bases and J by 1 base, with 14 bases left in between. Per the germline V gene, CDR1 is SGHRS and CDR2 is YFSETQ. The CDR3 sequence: CASSATDPGNTEAFF. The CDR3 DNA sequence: TGCGCCAGCAGCGCCACTGATCCGGGGAACACTGAAGCTTTCTTT.

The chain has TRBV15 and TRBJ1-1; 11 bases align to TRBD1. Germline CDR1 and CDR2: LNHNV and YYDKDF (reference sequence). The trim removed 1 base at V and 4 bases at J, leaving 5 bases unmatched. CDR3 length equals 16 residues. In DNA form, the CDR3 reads TGTGCCACCAGCAGAGTTTGGGGGACAGGGGGCACTGAAGCTTTCTTT. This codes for CATSRVWGTGGTEAFF.

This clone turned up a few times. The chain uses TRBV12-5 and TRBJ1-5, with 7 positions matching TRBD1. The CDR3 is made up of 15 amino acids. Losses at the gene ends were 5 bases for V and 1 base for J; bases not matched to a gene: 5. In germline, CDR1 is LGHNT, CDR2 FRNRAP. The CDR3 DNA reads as TGTGCTAGTGGTGCACAGGGGCACAGCAATCAGCCCCAGCATTTT. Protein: CASGAQGHSNQPQHF.

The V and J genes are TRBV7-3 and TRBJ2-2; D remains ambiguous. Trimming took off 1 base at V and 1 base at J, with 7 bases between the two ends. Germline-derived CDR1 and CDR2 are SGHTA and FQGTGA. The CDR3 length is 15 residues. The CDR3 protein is CASSLNGRNTGELFF. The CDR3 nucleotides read TGTGCCAGCAGCTTAAATGGCAGGAACACCGGGGAGCTGTTTTTT.

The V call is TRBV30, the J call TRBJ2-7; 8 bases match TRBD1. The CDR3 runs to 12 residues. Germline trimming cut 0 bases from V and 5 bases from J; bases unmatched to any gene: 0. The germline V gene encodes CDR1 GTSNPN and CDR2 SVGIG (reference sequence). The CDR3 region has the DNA TGTGCCTGGAGTGTACAGGGGGACGAGCAGTACGTC. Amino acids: CAWSVQGDEQYV.

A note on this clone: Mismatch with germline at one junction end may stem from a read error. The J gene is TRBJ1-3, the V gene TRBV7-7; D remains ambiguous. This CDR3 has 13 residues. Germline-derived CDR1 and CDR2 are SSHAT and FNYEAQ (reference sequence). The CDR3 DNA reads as TGTGCTAGCAGCCTGAGCTCTGGAAACACCATATATTTT. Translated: CASSLSSGNTIYF.

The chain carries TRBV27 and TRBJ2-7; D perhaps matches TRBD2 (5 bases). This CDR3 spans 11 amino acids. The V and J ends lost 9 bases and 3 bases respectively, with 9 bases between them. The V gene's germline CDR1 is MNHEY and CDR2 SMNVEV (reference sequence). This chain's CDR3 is CASARGYEQYF. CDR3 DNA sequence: TGTGCCAGTGCCCGGGGCTACGAGCAGTACTTC.

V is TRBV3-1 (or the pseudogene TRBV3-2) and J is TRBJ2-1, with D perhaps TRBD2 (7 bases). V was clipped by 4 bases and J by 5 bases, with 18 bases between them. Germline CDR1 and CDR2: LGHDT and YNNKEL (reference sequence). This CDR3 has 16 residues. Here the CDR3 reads CASSPPWGGIHNEQFF. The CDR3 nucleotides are TGTGCCAGCAGCCCCCCTTGGGGGGGCATTCACAATGAGCAGTTCTTC.

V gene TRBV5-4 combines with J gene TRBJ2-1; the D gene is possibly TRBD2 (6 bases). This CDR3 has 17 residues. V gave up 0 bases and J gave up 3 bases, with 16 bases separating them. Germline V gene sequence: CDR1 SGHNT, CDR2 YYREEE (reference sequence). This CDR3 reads CASSLVGGVGLYNEQFF. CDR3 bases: TGTGCCAGCAGCTTGGTCGGAGGGGTAGGCCTCTACAATGAGCAGTTCTTC.

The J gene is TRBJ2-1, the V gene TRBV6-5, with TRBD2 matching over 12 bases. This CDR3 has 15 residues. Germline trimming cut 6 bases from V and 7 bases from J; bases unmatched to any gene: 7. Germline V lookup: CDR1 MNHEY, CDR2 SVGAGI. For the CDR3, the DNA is TGTGCCAGCAGCCAACTAGCGGGGGGCCGTAATGAGCAGTTCTTC. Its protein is CASSQLAGGRNEQFF.

CDR3 bases: TGTGCCAGCAGCGGACAGGGAAGGGCTGAAGCTTTCTTT. This encodes CASSGQGRAEAFF. V and J are TRBV9 and TRBJ1-1, with TRBD1 identical over 7 bases. After removal of 3 bases from V and 6 bases from J, the junction contained 5 bases not matched to a gene. Germline V gene sequence: CDR1 SGDLS, CDR2 YYNGEE. This CDR3 is 13 amino acids long.

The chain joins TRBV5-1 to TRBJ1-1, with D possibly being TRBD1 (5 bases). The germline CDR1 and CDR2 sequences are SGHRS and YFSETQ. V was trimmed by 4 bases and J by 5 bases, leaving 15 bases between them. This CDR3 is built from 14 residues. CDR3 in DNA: TGCGCCAGCAGCACCGACGCCGGGGGAACTGAAGCTTTCTTT. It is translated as CASSTDAGGTEAFF.

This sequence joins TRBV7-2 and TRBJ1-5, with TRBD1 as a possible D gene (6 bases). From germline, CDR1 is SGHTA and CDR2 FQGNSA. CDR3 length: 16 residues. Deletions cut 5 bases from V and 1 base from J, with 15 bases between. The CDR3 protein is CASSAAGGRSNQPQHF. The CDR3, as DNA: TGTGCCAGCAGCGCGGCGGGGGGGCGAAGCAATCAGCCCCAGCATTTT.

The CDR3 nucleotides are TGTGCCTGGGAGGGACAGGGGCCTGTGTGGAGTGGCTACACCTTC. Translated: CAWEGQGPVWSGYTF. This sequence joins TRBV30 and TRBJ1-2; TRBD1 matches 10 bases. Trimming took 5 bases from V and 7 from J; bases not matched to a gene: 13. The CDR3 has 15 amino acids. Germline V gives CDR1 GTSNPN, CDR2 SVGIG (reference sequence). Full variable domain (remainder filled in from reference TRBV30 and TRBJ1-2): SQTIHQWPATLVQPVGSPLSLECTVEGTSNPNLYWYRQAAGRGLQLLFYSVGIGQISSEVPQNLSASRPQDRQFILSSKKLLLSDSGFYLCAWEGQGPVWSGYTFGSGTRLTVV.

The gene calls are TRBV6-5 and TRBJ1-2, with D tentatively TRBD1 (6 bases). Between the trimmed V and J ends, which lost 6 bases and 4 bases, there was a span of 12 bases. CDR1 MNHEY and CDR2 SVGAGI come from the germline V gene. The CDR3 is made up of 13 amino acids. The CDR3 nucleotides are TGTGCCAGCAGATCGGACAGCTCCTATGGCTACACCTTC. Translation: CASRSDSSYGYTF.

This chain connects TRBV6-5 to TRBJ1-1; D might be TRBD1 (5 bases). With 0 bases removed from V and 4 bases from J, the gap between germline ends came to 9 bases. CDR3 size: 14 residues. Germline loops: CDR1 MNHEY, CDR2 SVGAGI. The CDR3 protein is CASSYSGRRTEAFF. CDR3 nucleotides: TGTGCCAGCAGTTACTCGGGGCGGCGCACTGAAGCTTTCTTT.

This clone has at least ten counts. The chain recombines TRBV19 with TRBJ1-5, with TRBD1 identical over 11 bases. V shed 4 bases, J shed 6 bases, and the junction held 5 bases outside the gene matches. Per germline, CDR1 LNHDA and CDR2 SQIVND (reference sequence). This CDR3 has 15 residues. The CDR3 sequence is CASSRGTGGSQPQHF. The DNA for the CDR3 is TGTGCCAGTAGTAGGGGGACAGGGGGTAGTCAGCCCCAGCATTTT.

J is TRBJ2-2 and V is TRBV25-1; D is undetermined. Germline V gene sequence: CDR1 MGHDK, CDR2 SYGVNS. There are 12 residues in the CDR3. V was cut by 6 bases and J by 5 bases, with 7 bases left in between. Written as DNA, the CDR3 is TGTGCCAGCAGCGCCGGGACCGGGGAGCTGTTTTTT. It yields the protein CASSAGTGELFF.

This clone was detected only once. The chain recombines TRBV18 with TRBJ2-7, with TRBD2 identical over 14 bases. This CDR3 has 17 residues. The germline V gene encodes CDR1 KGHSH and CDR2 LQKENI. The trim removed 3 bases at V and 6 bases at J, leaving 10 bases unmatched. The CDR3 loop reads CASSPTMGLAGAPEQYF. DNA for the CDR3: TGTGCCAGCTCACCGACCATGGGACTAGCGGGAGCCCCCGAGCAGTACTTC.